What follows describes a single T cell receptor beta chain. This clonotype was counted many times. What antigen it recognizes has not been identified. Base qualities are not provided; no much larger clone lies one nucleotide away. The treatment or condition label, as the study defines it: allogeneic hematopoietic cell transplantation with graft depleted of TCRalphabeta T cells and CD19 B cells. The transplant recipients were children given TCRalphabeta/CD19-depleted allogeneic hematopoietic cell grafts. The CDR3, from cysteine to phenylalanine, totals 12 residues. The kept DNA is CDR3 alone, 36 bases in frame from the first base. Trimming costs V 7 bases and J 4 bases, and their ends lie 8 bases apart. Preparation of the library involved PCR. TCRdb names Illumina HiSeq 2500 as the instrument used. To normalize quantification of the TCRbeta repertoire, the TCR libraries were built with molecular barcoding that relied on unique molecular identifiers. Through fastp at Q25 and MiXCR, TCRdb rebuilt clones from the public reads, retaining in-frame beta chains. Each CDR3 protein gets just one entry, which takes the most common genes and DNA from the rows behind it. Within this sample are 600,000 to 700,000 distinct CDR3 sequences, with about 12% of them counted one time only. Around 0.76% of the sample comes from the top ten.

The record originates from a study of T-cell reconstitution after alpha-beta-depleted transplantation in children (dated by TCRdb to between 2015 and 2016). In terms of the full investigation: The study quantitatively tracked T-cell immune reconstitution after TCRalphabeta/CD19-depleted allogeneic hematopoietic cell transplantation in children using TCR repertoire profiling.

What the research found in general, with its limitations: The apparently early recovery of alphabetaT-cell counts about two months after transplant reportedly depended on only several hundred rapidly expanded clones that came from non-depleted graft cells. Over the following months the frequencies of hyperexpanded clones went down, and after one year T-cell counts and TCRbeta diversity were mostly credited to newly produced T cells. In some patients, high TCRbeta diversity at day 60 was attributed to recipient T cells and intrathymic progenitors that had survived conditioning.

Specimen: PBMCs, collected before TCRalphabeta/CD19-depleted stem cell transplant. The receptor comes from a girl aged 2 to 10 with congenital amegakaryocytic thrombocytopenia, due to receive a stem cell transplant. The chain couples TRBV12-3 or TRBV12-4 to TRBJ1-5, with the D gene not clear enough to name. The nucleotide sequence is given as TGTGCCAGCACGCAGGTTAATCAGCCCCAGCATTTT. Translated, it reads CASTQVNQPQHF.